This T cell receptor beta chain was sequenced during a study of graft-versus-host responses after intestinal transplantation. General study results and limits: Early post-transplant declines in HvG were associated with peak levels of circulating GvH clones. Patients who carried graft-donor T cell macrochimerism also had high graft-versus-host to host-versus-graft clonal ratios in their allografts.

About this clone: Its antigen is still unknown.

Profiled with immunoSEQ multiplex PCR; TCRdb holds only in-frame clones, not every one. The sample records 100,000 or so clones, about 92% being singletons. The germline V and J ends were trimmed by 5 bases and 0 bases, with 14 bases remaining between them. Germline values: CDR1 SQVTM, CDR2 ANQGSEA. This CDR3 comprises 14 residues. The TCR was taken from a human donor who received an intestinal transplant. This material consisted of unstimulated CD8+ T cells sorted from spleen or lymph node cells, taken before intestinal transplant. The chain is built from TRBV29-1 and TRBJ2-7, with D unresolved. The CDR3 DNA sequence: TGCAGCGTTTGCCCTCGGGTAAGCTCCTACGAGCAGTACTTC. Its translation is CSVCPRVSSYEQYF.